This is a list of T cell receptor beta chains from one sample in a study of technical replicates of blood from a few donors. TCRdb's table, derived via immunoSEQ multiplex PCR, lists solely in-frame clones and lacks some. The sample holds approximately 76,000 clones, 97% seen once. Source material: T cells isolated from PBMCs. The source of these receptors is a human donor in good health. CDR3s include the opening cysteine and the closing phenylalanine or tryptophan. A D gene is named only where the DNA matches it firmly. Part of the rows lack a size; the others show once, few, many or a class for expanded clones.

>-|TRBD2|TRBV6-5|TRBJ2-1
CASSSPTSGRGQRVF
TGTGCCAGCAGCTCCCCGACTAGCGGGAGGGGCCAGCGGGTCTTC
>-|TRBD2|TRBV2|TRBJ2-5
CASKRVAGGPETQYF
TGTGCCAGCAAGAGAGTAGCGGGAGGGCCGGAGACCCAGTACTTC
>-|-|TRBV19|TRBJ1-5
CASSIARDTPQHF
TGTGCCAGTAGTATAGCCCGGGATACGCCCCAGCATTTT
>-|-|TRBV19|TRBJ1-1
CASSLGQTTEAFF
TGTGCCAGTAGTCTCGGACAGACGACTGAAGCTTTCTTT
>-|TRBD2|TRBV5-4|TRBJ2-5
CASSQFGTSQETQYF
TGTGCCAGCAGCCAGTTCGGGACTAGCCAAGAGACCCAGTACTTC
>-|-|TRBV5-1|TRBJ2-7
CASSLDPQALRTLGGYEQYF
TGCGCCAGCAGCTTGGATCCACAGGCGCTGCGGACACTCGGGGGTTACGAGCAGTACTTC
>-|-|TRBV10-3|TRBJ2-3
CAIRGTGTDTQYF
TGTGCCATCCGTGGGACTGGAACAGATACGCAGTATTTT
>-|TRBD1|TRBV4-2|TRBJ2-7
CASSQEGDRFYEQYF
TGTGCCAGCAGCCAAGAAGGGGACAGATTCTACGAGCAGTACTTC
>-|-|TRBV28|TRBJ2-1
CASSPLQGLGYNEQFF
TGTGCCAGCAGTCCACTTCAGGGCTTGGGATACAATGAGCAGTTCTTC
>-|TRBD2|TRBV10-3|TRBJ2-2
CAISTLANSNTGELFF
TGTGCCATCAGCACACTAGCGAACTCGAACACCGGGGAGCTGTTTTTT
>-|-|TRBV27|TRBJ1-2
CASSLSPGRGIDGYTF
TGTGCCAGCAGTTTATCGCCGGGTCGGGGTATCGATGGCTACACCTTC
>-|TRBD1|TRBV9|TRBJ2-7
CASSPGDSYEQYF
TGTGCCAGCAGCCCCGGGGACAGCTACGAGCAGTACTTC
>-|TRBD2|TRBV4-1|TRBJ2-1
CASSPRRLAGFEFF
TGCGCCAGCAGCCCCCGTCGGCTAGCGGGATTTGAGTTCTTC
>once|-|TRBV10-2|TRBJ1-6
CASSGDTPDNSPLHF
TGCGCCAGCAGTGGGGACACCCCAGATAATTCACCCCTCCACTTT
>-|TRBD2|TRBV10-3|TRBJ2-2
CAISRLAGRNTGELFF
TGTGCCATCAGTCGTTTAGCGGGTCGAAACACCGGGGAGCTGTTTTTT
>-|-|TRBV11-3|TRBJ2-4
CASSLPGGIQYF
TGTGCCAGCAGCTTACCGGGTGGTATTCAGTACTTC
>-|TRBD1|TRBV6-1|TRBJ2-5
CASSDLDRGHQETQYF
TGTGCCAGCAGTGACTTGGACAGGGGGCACCAAGAGACCCAGTACTTC